This TCR beta chain was sequenced during a study of blood T cells in healthy people across ages. The authors ran a second PCR of 7 to 11 cycles using a sample-barcoded 5' primer and a J-beta primer mix. In TCRdb, the 5' RACE reads were re-called with MiXCR into one record per CDR3 protein. The data hold about a million distinct CDR3 sequences, with approximately 49% observed a single time. V dropped 7 bases and J dropped 0 bases, with 12 bases sitting between them. This CDR3 contains 14 residues. CDR1 and CDR2 (germline): SGHRS, YFSETQ. This receptor was identified in a man aged 25-45 years in good health. The V gene is TRBV5-1, the J gene TRBJ2-3; D remains unclear. What was sequenced was blood. CDR3 amino acids: CASRWSDSTDTQYF. The CDR3 nucleotides read TGCGCCAGCCGATGGAGCGACAGCACAGATACGCAGTATTTT. Variable domain in full (rest from reference TRBV5-1 and TRBJ2-3): KAGVTQTPRYLIKTRGQQVTLSCSPISGHRSVSWYQQTPGQGLQFLFEYFSETQRNKGNFPGRFSGRQFSNSRSEMNVSTLELGDSALYLCASRWSDSTDTQYFGPGTRLTVL.